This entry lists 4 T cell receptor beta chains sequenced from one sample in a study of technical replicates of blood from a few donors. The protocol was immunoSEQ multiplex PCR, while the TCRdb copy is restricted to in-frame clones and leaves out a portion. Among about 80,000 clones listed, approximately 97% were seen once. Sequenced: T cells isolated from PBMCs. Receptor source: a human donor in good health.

The CDR3 sequence: CASSLTGGFEQYF. The CDR3 coding sequence is TGTGCCAGCAGTTTAACCGGGGGGTTCGAGCAGTACTTC. The rearrangement uses TRBV27 and TRBJ2-7, with 7 bases fitting TRBD2. With V trimmed by 2 bases and J by 6 bases, 4 bases remained unmatched. There are 13 residues in the CDR3. The germline V gene has CDR1 MNHEY and CDR2 SMNVEV (reference sequence).

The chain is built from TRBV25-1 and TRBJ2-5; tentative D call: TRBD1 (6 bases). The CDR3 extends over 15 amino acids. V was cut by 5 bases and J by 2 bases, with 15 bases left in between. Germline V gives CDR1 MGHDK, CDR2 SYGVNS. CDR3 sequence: CASSTTGNSQETQYF. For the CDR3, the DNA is TGTGCCAGCAGTACCACAGGGAACTCTCAAGAGACCCAGTACTTC.

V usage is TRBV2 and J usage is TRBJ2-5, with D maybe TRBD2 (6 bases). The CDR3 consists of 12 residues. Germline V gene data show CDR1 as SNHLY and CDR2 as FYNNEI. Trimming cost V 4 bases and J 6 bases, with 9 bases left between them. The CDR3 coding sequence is TGTGCCAGCAGTGTCGGGGGACAGACCCAGTACTTC. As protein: CASSVGGQTQYF.

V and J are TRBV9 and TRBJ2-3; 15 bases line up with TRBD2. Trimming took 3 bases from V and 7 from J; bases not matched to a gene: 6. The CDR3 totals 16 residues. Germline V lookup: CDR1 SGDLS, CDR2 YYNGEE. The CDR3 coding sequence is TGTGCCAGCAGCGAGGGACTAGCGGGAGGTTCTTATACGCAGTATTTT. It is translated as CASSEGLAGGSYTQYF. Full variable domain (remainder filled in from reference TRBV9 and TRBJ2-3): DSGVTQTPKHLITATGQRVTLRCSPRSGDLSVYWYQQSLDQGLQFLIQYYNGEERAKGNILERFSAQQFPDLHSELNLSSLELGDSALYFCASSEGLAGGSYTQYFGPGTRLTVL.